This is a list of T cell receptor beta chains from one sample in a study of blood T cells in healthy people across ages. A single record per CDR3 protein comes from TCRdb applying MiXCR to the 5' RACE reads. There are 1 million to 1.2 million distinct CDR3 sequences in the sample; approximately 38% occur only once, and under 15% lies in the top ten. Sequencing was performed on blood. The source is a man younger than 30 in good health. Both conserved end residues are part of each CDR3. The D gene is left open where the match is weak. Part of the rows lack a size; the others show once, few, many or a class for expanded clones.

CDR3nt | CDR3aa | v_gene | abundance | j_gene | len | d_gene
TGTGCCAGCAGCTTAGGGACAAAGAAGGGGGAGACCCAGTACTTC | CASSLGTKKGETQYF | TRBV7-2 | NA | TRBJ2-5 | 15 | NA
TGTGCCAGCAGCGCTCTTATTAATGGCGGCTACACCTTC | CASSALINGGYTF | TRBV12-3/TRBV12-4 | many | TRBJ1-2 | 13 | NA
TGTGCCAGCAGTGTGGGGACAGGGGAAGGCTACACCTTC | CASSVGTGEGYTF | TRBV28 | NA | TRBJ1-2 | 13 | TRBD1
TGTGCCAGCAGCGTAGGTCCCTCGGCCGAGACCCAGTACTTC | CASSVGPSAETQYF | TRBV9 | NA | TRBJ2-5 | 14 | NA
TGTGCCAGCAGTGGCGCCAGGGGATTGTATAATTCACCCCTCCACTTT | CASSGARGLYNSPLHF | TRBV2 | NA | TRBJ1-6 | 16 | NA
TGTGCCAGCAGTCCTACACAGGGGGCCTGGAATGAGCAGTTCTTC | CASSPTQGAWNEQFF | TRBV6-6 | few | TRBJ2-1 | 15 | TRBD1
TGTGCCTCCGACAGGGGGTCTTCCTACGAGCAGTACTTC | CASDRGSSYEQYF | TRBV30 | NA | TRBJ2-7 | 13 | TRBD1
TGTGCCATCAGTGACAGGGGACTTAATTCACCCCTCCACTTT | CAISDRGLNSPLHF | TRBV10-3 | NA | TRBJ1-6 | 14 | NA
TGTGCCAGCAGTTACTCGAGGACGGGGCAGGGCACAGATACGCAGTATTTT | CASSYSRTGQGTDTQYF | TRBV6-2/TRBV6-3 | NA | TRBJ2-3 | 17 | NA
TGTGCCAGCAGCCCCCCTGGGGTAGGCTATGGCTACACCTTC | CASSPPGVGYGYTF | TRBV4-2 | NA | TRBJ1-2 | 14 | NA
TGTGCCAGCAGCGTAGTTACCGGGGGCGATGAGCAGTTCTTC | CASSVVTGGDEQFF | TRBV9 | many | TRBJ2-1 | 14 | NA
TGTGCCAGCAGTGAAACTAGCCCAGCCCGCAATGAGCAGTTCTTC | CASSETSPARNEQFF | TRBV6-1 | NA | TRBJ2-1 | 15 | NA
TGCGCCAGCAGCCAAGGGGATGCGCAGTATTTT | CASSQGDAQYF | TRBV4-1 | NA | TRBJ2-3 | 11 | NA
TGTGCCAGCAGCCGTCCCGAGGAAGACGAGCAGTACTTC | CASSRPEEDEQYF | TRBV14 | NA | TRBJ2-7 | 13 | NA
TGTGCCAGCAGTCCCCTCGGACGGCATTCATACAATGAGCAGTTCTTC | CASSPLGRHSYNEQFF | TRBV28 | NA | TRBJ2-1 | 16 | NA
TGTGCCAGCAGCTTGCGCCAGCTTCTAAACTATGGCTACACCTTC | CASSLRQLLNYGYTF | TRBV5-5 | few | TRBJ1-2 | 15 | NA
TGTGCCAGCAGCCAGGACAGTGTATATGGCTACACCTTC | CASSQDSVYGYTF | TRBV12-3/TRBV12-4 | few | TRBJ1-2 | 13 | NA
TGCAGTGCGATCCAGGGGTATGGTTCACCCCTCCACTTT | CSAIQGYGSPLHF | TRBV20-1 | NA | TRBJ1-6 | 13 | NA
TGCAGTGCTGCACGGGAAGTTGGCTACACCTTC | CSAAREVGYTF | TRBV20-1 | NA | TRBJ1-2 | 11 | NA
TGTGCCAGCAGCCAAGGCCTCGGACGCTCCTACGAGCAGTACTTC | CASSQGLGRSYEQYF | TRBV14 | few | TRBJ2-7 | 15 | NA
TGTGCCAGCAGGTCTGGGTGGAACACTGAAGCTTTCTTT | CASRSGWNTEAFF | TRBV12-3/TRBV12-4 | few | TRBJ1-1 | 13 | NA
TGCAATGCTAGAGATCTCAGGGGGCCTCAAGATACGCAGTATTTT | CNARDLRGPQDTQYF | TRBV20-1 | NA | TRBJ2-3 | 15 | TRBD1
TGTGCCAGCAGGTACTCAGCCTCCCGGGCGAGTGAAGCTTTCTTT | CASRYSASRASEAFF | TRBV12-3/TRBV12-4 | NA | TRBJ1-1 | 15 | NA
TGCGCCAGCAGCCAAGATATCGGGGGAGGCGCGACAGATACGCAGTATTTT | CASSQDIGGGATDTQYF | TRBV4-3 | NA | TRBJ2-3 | 17 | NA
TGTGCCAGCAGCGCCAGGGGAGCCCCGAACACCGGGGAGCTGTTTTTT | CASSARGAPNTGELFF | TRBV9 | NA | TRBJ2-2 | 16 | NA
TGTGCCAGCAGTTTTTTGCAGGGGAGTCGCTATGGCTACACCTTC | CASSFLQGSRYGYTF | TRBV12-3/TRBV12-4 | few | TRBJ1-2 | 15 | NA
TGCGCCAGCAGATCCGACAGGAACACTGAAGCTTTCTTT | CASRSDRNTEAFF | TRBV5-1 | NA | TRBJ1-1 | 13 | NA
TGTGCCAGCAGTTACTCGTTTATTGGGGGTACGCAGTATTTT | CASSYSFIGGTQYF | TRBV6-2/TRBV6-3 | few | TRBJ2-3 | 14 | NA
TGCAGTGCTGCCGACAGGTCGAACACTGAAGCTTTCTTT | CSAADRSNTEAFF | TRBV20-1 | few | TRBJ1-1 | 13 | NA
TGCAGTGCTAGTCGAGCAGCTAGCACAGATACGCAGTATTTT | CSASRAASTDTQYF | TRBV20-1 | NA | TRBJ2-3 | 14 | NA
TGTGCCAGCAGCTTAAATAAAAATCAGCCCCAGCATTTT | CASSLNKNQPQHF | TRBV7-9 | NA | TRBJ1-5 | 13 | NA
TGTGCCAGCAGTGGAATGAGGACAGGGGTGGGGTTAGACATTCAGTACTTC | CASSGMRTGVGLDIQYF | TRBV6-1 | few | TRBJ2-4 | 17 | TRBD1
TGTGCCAGTATCGGACTAGGTCACTCCTACGAGCAGTACTTC | CASIGLGHSYEQYF | TRBV19 | NA | TRBJ2-7 | 14 | TRBD2
TGTGCCAGCCCCTCCGGGACAGACTACACAGATACGCAGTATTTT | CASPSGTDYTDTQYF | TRBV2 | few | TRBJ2-3 | 15 | TRBD1
TGTGCCATCAGTGACCGGGACAAACAGCCCCAGCATTTT | CAISDRDKQPQHF | TRBV10-3 | NA | TRBJ1-5 | 13 | NA
TGTGCCAGCAGCAAAGGGGAAGTTGGTGGCTACACCTTC | CASSKGEVGGYTF | TRBV21-1 | once | TRBJ1-2 | 13 | NA
TGTGCCAGCTCCCGGCCCCAGGTTGACAAAAACATTCAGTACTTC | CASSRPQVDKNIQYF | TRBV6-5 | NA | TRBJ2-4 | 15 | NA
TGTGCCAGCAGCAATCCTCTTAGGGGTCATACGCAGTATTTT | CASSNPLRGHTQYF | TRBV7-3 | NA | TRBJ2-3 | 14 | NA
TGTGCCAGCACTTTAGGGCTTTTCAATGAGCAGTACTTC | CASTLGLFNEQYF | TRBV12-3/TRBV12-4 | few | TRBJ2-7 | 13 | NA
TGTGCCAGCAGTAGCGGACAGGGGAAGAGAACTGAAGCTTTCTTT | CASSSGQGKRTEAFF | TRBV6-5 | NA | TRBJ1-1 | 15 | TRBD1
TGTGCCAGCAGCCAAGAAGCAAGACCAGATACGCAGTATTTT | CASSQEARPDTQYF | TRBV4-2 | NA | TRBJ2-3 | 14 | NA